A single sample is the source of the 3 T cell receptor beta chains below, sequenced in a study of blood T cell repertoires in COVID-19. Method: immunoSEQ multiplex PCR; TCRdb's copy keeps in-frame clones and lacks some. The sample gives about 110,000 clones, approximately 70% of which show up once; about 2% is in the top ten. The material sequenced was peripheral blood. The source of these receptors is a woman in her thirties or forties with acute or convalescent COVID-19.

This chain connects TRBV7-8 to TRBJ2-2; TRBD1 agrees at 10 bases. This CDR3 is 16 amino acids long. V trimming: 5 bases; J trimming: 0 bases; junction bases outside the gene matches: 3. Germline V gene sequence: CDR1 SGHVS, CDR2 FQNEAQ. The CDR3 coding sequence is TGTGCCAGCAGCAACGGACAGGGGGCGAACACCGGGGAGCTGTTTTTT. Amino acids: CASSNGQGANTGELFF.

The chain carries TRBV6-2 or TRBV6-3 and TRBJ2-3; 12 nucleotides match TRBD2. The CDR3 sequence is 15 residues long. CDR1 is MNHEY and CDR2 is SVGEGT in the germline V gene. V lost 6 bases, J lost 1 base, and 2 bases stayed unmatched. CDR3: CASSLAGGRTDTQYF. CDR3 nucleotides: TGTGCCAGCAGCCTAGCGGGGGGGCGCACAGATACGCAGTATTTT.

The rearrangement joins TRBV12-3 or TRBV12-4 to TRBJ2-5; D unresolved. The CDR3 consists of 12 residues. The V end lost 5 bases, the J end lost 3 bases, and 7 bases lay between the germline ends. The CDR3 loop reads CASSEQKETQYF. CDR3 in DNA: TGTGCCAGCAGTGAACAAAAAGAGACCCAGTACTTC.